This T cell receptor (beta chain) was obtained from a study of control samples from healthy donors and cancer patients. The germline V gene encodes CDR1 MNHNS and CDR2 SASEGT. The CDR3 has 15 residues. V lost 3 bases, J lost 1 base, and 0 bases stayed unmatched. Notes on this clone: The sample has other DNA sequences that encode this CDR3 too.

Produced via immunoSEQ multiplex PCR; TCRdb's table is partial and in-frame only. The sample lists around 70,000 clones, around 87% occurring once. Specimen: PBMCs. This receptor was taken from a woman in her 50s with head and neck cancer. The V gene is TRBV6-1, the J gene TRBJ2-6; TRBD2 matches at 7 bases. This CDR3 reads CASSEGGSGANVLTF. CDR3 DNA sequence: TGTGCCAGCAGTGAGGGGGGGTCTGGGGCCAACGTCCTGACTTTC.